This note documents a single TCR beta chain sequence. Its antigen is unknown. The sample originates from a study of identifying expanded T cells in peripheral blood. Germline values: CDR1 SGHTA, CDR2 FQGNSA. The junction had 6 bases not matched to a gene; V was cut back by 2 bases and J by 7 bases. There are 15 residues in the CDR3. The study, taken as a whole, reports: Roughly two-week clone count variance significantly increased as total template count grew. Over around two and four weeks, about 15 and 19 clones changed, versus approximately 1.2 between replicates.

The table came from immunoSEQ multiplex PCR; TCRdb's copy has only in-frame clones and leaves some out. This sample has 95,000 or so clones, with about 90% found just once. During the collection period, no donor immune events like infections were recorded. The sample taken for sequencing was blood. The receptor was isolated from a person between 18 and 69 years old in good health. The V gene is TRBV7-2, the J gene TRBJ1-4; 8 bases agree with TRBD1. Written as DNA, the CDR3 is TGTGCCAGCAGCTTACTGCAGGGGGCAGGTGAAAAACTGTTTTTT. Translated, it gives CASSLLQGAGEKLFF.